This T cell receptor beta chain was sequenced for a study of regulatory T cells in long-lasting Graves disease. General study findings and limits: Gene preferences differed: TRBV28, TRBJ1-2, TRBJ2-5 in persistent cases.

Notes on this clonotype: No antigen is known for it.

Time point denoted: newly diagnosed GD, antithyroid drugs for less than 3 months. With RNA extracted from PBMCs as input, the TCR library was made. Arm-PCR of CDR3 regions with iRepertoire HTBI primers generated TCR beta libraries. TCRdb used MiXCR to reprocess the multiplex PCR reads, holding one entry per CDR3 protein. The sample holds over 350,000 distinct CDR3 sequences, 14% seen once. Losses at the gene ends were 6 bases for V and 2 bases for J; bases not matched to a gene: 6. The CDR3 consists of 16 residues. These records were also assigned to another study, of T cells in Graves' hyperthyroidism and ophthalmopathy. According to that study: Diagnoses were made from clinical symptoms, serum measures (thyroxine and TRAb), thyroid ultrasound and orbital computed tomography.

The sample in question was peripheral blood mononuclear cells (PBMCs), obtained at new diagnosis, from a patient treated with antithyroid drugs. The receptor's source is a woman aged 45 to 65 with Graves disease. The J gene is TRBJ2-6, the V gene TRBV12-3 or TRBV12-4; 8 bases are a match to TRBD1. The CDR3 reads CASSPGGGAGANVLTF. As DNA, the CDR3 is TGTGCCAGCAGCCCAGGGGGCGGGGCTGGGGCCAACGTCCTGACTTTC.